The rows below give T cell receptor beta chains drawn from one sample of a study of blood T cells in healthy people across ages. TCRdb passed the 5' RACE reads through MiXCR, listing each CDR3 protein once. The table records about 780,000 distinct CDR3 sequences, around 62% of them present only once. Sequencing was performed on blood. The receptors come from a young man in good health. The CDR3 runs from the conserved cysteine through the conserved F or W. The order of the fields is V gene, clone size, J gene, D gene, CDR3 protein, CDR3 DNA. D genes are given only for firm matches. A row's size may be missing; if present it is once, few, many or a size class.

TRBV12-3/TRBV12-4	few	TRBJ2-7	TRBD2	CASSYIAGSSYEQYF	TGTGCCAGCAGTTACATAGCGGGCAGCTCCTACGAGCAGTACTTC
TRBV7-2	few	TRBJ2-7	.	CASSLENPKGEQYF	TGTGCCAGCAGCTTAGAGAACCCGAAGGGCGAGCAGTACTTC
TRBV20-1	.	TRBJ1-2	.	CSARNHRDYYGYTF	TGCAGTGCTCGCAACCACAGGGATTACTATGGCTACACCTTC
TRBV27	.	TRBJ2-2	.	CASGPVGGGTGELFF	TGTGCCAGTGGCCCCGTGGGAGGGGGAACCGGGGAGCTGTTTTTT
TRBV4-3	many	TRBJ2-4	.	CASSQEPSGRRSIQYF	TGCGCCAGCAGCCAGGAGCCTTCGGGGAGGCGAAGCATTCAGTACTTC
TRBV7-2	.	TRBJ2-1	TRBD1	CASSRGPGTGAYNEQFF	TGTGCCAGCAGTCGGGGACCCGGGACAGGCGCCTACAATGAGCAGTTCTTC
TRBV6-2/TRBV6-3	.	TRBJ2-7	TRBD1	CASSSDRGEGEQYF	TGTGCCAGCAGCTCCGACAGGGGAGAGGGCGAGCAGTACTTC
TRBV6-2/TRBV6-3	.	TRBJ2-7	.	CASSYDPSLDEQYF	TGTGCCAGCAGCTACGATCCCTCTCTGGACGAGCAGTACTTC
TRBV9	.	TRBJ2-7	TRBD1	CASSVSGDRVSYEQYF	TGTGCCAGCAGCGTATCCGGGGACAGGGTGAGCTACGAGCAGTACTTC
TRBV20-1	.	TRBJ1-5	.	CSARGGNSNQPQHF	TGCAGTGCTAGAGGGGGGAATAGCAATCAGCCCCAGCATTTT
TRBV27	.	TRBJ2-7	.	CASSLGDLSSYEQYF	TGTGCCAGCAGTTTGGGGGACCTTAGCTCCTACGAGCAGTACTTC
TRBV6-5	.	TRBJ1-2	TRBD1	CSSSDRVVYGYTF	TGTTCCAGCAGCGACAGGGTAGTCTATGGCTACACCTTC
TRBV7-2	.	TRBJ2-3	.	CASSLALGASTDTQYF	TGTGCCAGCAGCTTAGCGCTCGGAGCCAGCACAGATACGCAGTATTTT
TRBV9	.	TRBJ2-1	TRBD1	CASSVEGRGQSEQFF	TGTGCCAGCAGCGTAGAGGGCAGGGGGCAAAGTGAGCAGTTCTTC
TRBV5-5	.	TRBJ1-2	TRBD1	CASSLRWDRIANYGYTF	TGTGCCAGCAGCTTACGGTGGGACAGGATAGCTAACTATGGCTACACCTTC
TRBV9	once	TRBJ2-4	TRBD1	CASSRAGQGWENIQYF	TGTGCCAGCAGCCGAGCGGGACAGGGGTGGGAAAACATTCAGTACTTC
TRBV6-1	.	TRBJ2-1	TRBD2	CASKRDGGAHNEQFF	TGTGCCAGCAAGCGAGACGGGGGGGCGCACAATGAGCAGTTCTTC
TRBV2	once	TRBJ2-7	.	CASRGSRQNSYEQYF	TGTGCCAGCAGAGGGTCGAGACAGAACTCCTACGAGCAGTACTTC
TRBV10-3	many	TRBJ2-3	.	CAIRPGAKDTQYF	TGTGCCATCAGGCCGGGGGCAAAAGATACGCAGTATTTT
TRBV9	.	TRBJ2-2	.	CASSIRDQYGELFF	TGTGCCAGCAGCATACGGGACCAGTACGGGGAGCTGTTTTTT
TRBV5-1	.	TRBJ2-4	.	CASSLSGIKNIQYF	TGCGCCAGCAGCTTGTCAGGGATTAAAAACATTCAGTACTTC
TRBV29-1	.	TRBJ2-3	TRBD2	CSVDVAGVTDAQYF	TGCAGCGTTGATGTAGCGGGGGTGACAGATGCGCAGTATTTT
TRBV11-2	.	TRBJ2-3	TRBD2	CASSPRRTGGLLDTQYF	TGTGCCAGCAGCCCACGCAGGACGGGGGGGCTCTTAGATACGCAGTATTTT
TRBV29-1	.	TRBJ1-5	.	CSAIQGSGQPQHF	TGCAGCGCCATACAGGGATCGGGTCAGCCCCAGCATTTT
TRBV6-1	.	TRBJ2-7	.	CASSDFDSYSSYEQYF	TGTGCCAGCAGCGATTTTGACAGCTATAGCTCCTACGAGCAGTACTTC
TRBV6-5	.	TRBJ2-3	TRBD1	CASSWTGGRDTQYF	TGTGCCAGCAGTTGGACAGGAGGCAGGGATACGCAGTATTTT
TRBV11-2	.	TRBJ2-1	.	CASSLFAREPYNEQFF	TGTGCCAGCAGCTTGTTTGCCAGGGAGCCCTACAATGAGCAGTTCTTC
TRBV3-1	few	TRBJ2-1	.	CASSHGHEQFF	TGTGCCAGCAGCCATGGTCATGAGCAGTTCTTC
TRBV10-3	few	TRBJ1-6	.	CATLQGTYNSPLHF	TGTGCCACCCTCCAGGGGACCTATAATTCACCCCTCCACTTT
TRBV27	.	TRBJ2-7	.	CASSPWVGYYEQYF	TGTGCCAGCAGTCCCTGGGTCGGCTACTATGAGCAGTACTTC
TRBV3-1	.	TRBJ2-3	.	CASSPPARTDTQYF	TGTGCCAGCAGCCCACCAGCGCGCACAGATACGCAGTATTTT
TRBV9	.	TRBJ2-1	TRBD1	CASSQMDREYNEQFF	TGTGCCAGCAGCCAAATGGACAGGGAGTACAATGAGCAGTTCTTC
TRBV7-6	.	TRBJ2-2	.	CASSPSGTGELFF	TGTGCCAGCAGCCCGAGCGGCACCGGGGAGCTGTTTTTT
TRBV7-9	.	TRBJ2-1	TRBD1	CASSNRGLDEQFF	TGTGCCAGCAGCAACAGGGGGCTAGATGAGCAGTTCTTC
TRBV19	.	TRBJ2-1	.	CASSSPQGNEQFF	TGTGCCAGTAGTTCCCCCCAGGGGAATGAGCAGTTCTTC
TRBV15	.	TRBJ2-7	TRBD1	CATSQGTVYEQYF	TGTGCCACCAGCCAAGGGACAGTATACGAGCAGTACTTC
TRBV10-3	.	TRBJ2-3	.	CAISSSDTQYF	TGTGCCATCAGTAGTTCAGATACGCAGTATTTT
TRBV5-1	.	TRBJ2-7	TRBD1	CASSPRQGSRHEQYF	TGCGCCAGCAGCCCAAGACAGGGCTCAAGGCACGAGCAGTACTTC
TRBV10-3	.	TRBJ1-6	TRBD1	CAIRIRQGAKSYNSPLHF	TGTGCCATCAGGATAAGACAGGGAGCGAAATCCTATAATTCACCCCTCCACTTT
TRBV4-3	few	TRBJ2-6	.	CASSQGQLSGANVLTF	TGCGCCAGCAGCCAAGGGCAGCTCTCTGGGGCCAACGTCCTGACTTTC
TRBV20-1	.	TRBJ1-2	.	CSARGEGNYGYTF	TGCAGTGCTAGGGGGGAGGGAAACTATGGCTACACCTTC
TRBV25-1	.	TRBJ2-7	.	CASTDRRLPYEQYF	TGTGCCAGCACTGACAGGCGCTTGCCCTACGAGCAGTACTTC
TRBV5-6	.	TRBJ2-7	TRBD2	CASSWMLAGSDEQYF	TGTGCCAGCAGCTGGATGTTAGCGGGGTCAGACGAGCAGTACTTC
TRBV7-2	few	TRBJ2-5	.	CASSSRQEETQYF	TGTGCCAGCAGCTCTAGACAGGAAGAGACCCAGTACTTC
TRBV20-1	.	TRBJ1-4	TRBD1	CSARQGVTNEKLFF	TGCAGTGCTAGGCAGGGGGTCACTAATGAAAAACTGTTTTTT
TRBV25-1	.	TRBJ1-2	.	CASSERAGGGYGYTF	TGTGCCAGCAGTGAAAGGGCAGGCGGGGGCTATGGCTACACCTTC
TRBV12-3/TRBV12-4	.	TRBJ1-1	.	CASSFKGGAEAFF	TGTGCCAGCAGTTTTAAGGGGGGCGCTGAAGCTTTCTTT
TRBV12-3/TRBV12-4	.	TRBJ1-2	.	CASNPDRRYGYTF	TGTGCCAGCAACCCCGACAGACGCTATGGCTACACCTTC
TRBV7-8	.	TRBJ2-4	.	CASSHADHEQYF	TGTGCCAGCAGCCACGCGGATCATGAGCAGTACTTC
TRBV12-3/TRBV12-4	.	TRBJ1-2	.	CASSLRNRVYGYTF	TGTGCCAGCAGTTTAAGGAACAGGGTCTATGGCTACACCTTC
TRBV15	.	TRBJ1-5	.	CATSRDKGWGGQPQHF	TGTGCCACCAGCAGAGATAAGGGGTGGGGTGGCCAGCCCCAGCATTTT
TRBV4-2	.	TRBJ2-3	TRBD2	CASSQELSGGAVTDTQYF	TGTGCCAGCAGCCAGGAACTTAGCGGGGGCGCCGTCACAGATACGCAGTATTTT
TRBV20-1	.	TRBJ1-1	.	CRLGPEAFF	TGCAGACTTGGCCCGGAAGCTTTCTTT
TRBV28	.	TRBJ2-1	.	CASTAIWVLGQRSGEQFF	TGTGCCAGCACCGCAATCTGGGTATTAGGACAGCGCAGTGGTGAGCAGTTCTTC